This entry lists 27 T cell receptor beta chains sequenced from one sample in a study of T-cell memory formation after mild COVID-19 (dated by TCRdb to the early 2020s). The method behind the library was 5' RACE. Data came from an Illumina NovaSeq 6000. TCRdb handled the public reads itself, with Q25 trimming in fastp and clone calling in MiXCR, and kept productive beta chains. Each CDR3 protein appears once, grouped with its most common genes and DNA. The sample includes 300,000 to 350,000 distinct CDR3 sequences, with 15% to 20% observed a single time. The ten largest clones capture roughly 21% of the sample. Sequencing was carried out using PBMCs or a T cell subset sorted from them (not recorded which). Receptors were obtained from a man aged 18 to 30 who had mild COVID-19 (a few samples of this study predate the infection). The sample titles of this study are shuffled in the database, so cell type and time point are left out; the donor was told from shared clones.

This rearrangement joins TRBV12-3 or TRBV12-4 to TRBJ2-5, with D uncertain. Trimming shortened V by 2 bases and J by 3 bases, and 7 bases separated the two germline ends. This CDR3 is built from 13 residues. DNA for the CDR3: TGTGCCAGCAGTTTACTTGTAAAAGAGACCCAGTACTTC. It yields the protein CASSLLVKETQYF.

The chain employs TRBV4-1 and TRBJ1-1, with a weak D call TRBD1 (5 bases). Trimming pared 1 base from V and 5 bases from J, leaving 11 bases between. This CDR3 comprises 14 residues. Germline values: CDR1 MGHRA, CDR2 YSYEKL. The CDR3 spells CASSQAREGTEAFF. The DNA of the CDR3 is TGCGCCAGCAGCCAAGCCCGTGAGGGGACTGAAGCTTTCTTT.

This clonotype was counted a few times. The chain has TRBV5-1 and TRBJ2-7; D unresolved. The germline V gene has CDR1 SGHRS and CDR2 YFSETQ. Trimming pared 8 bases from V and 0 bases from J, leaving 15 bases between. CDR3 length: 14 residues. The CDR3 DNA reads as TGCGCCAGAGATATCCAGGCGCGCTCCTACGAGCAGTACTTC. This codes for CARDIQARSYEQYF.

The V gene is TRBV7-2, the J gene TRBJ2-3, with TRBD2 identical over 8 bases. This CDR3 has 12 amino acids. The V segment lost 7 bases and the J segment 6 bases; nucleotides outside the gene matches: 3. Germline CDR1 reads SGHTA; CDR2 reads FQGNSA. The CDR3 nucleotides read TGTGCCAGCACCCCGGGGGGGGATACGCAGTATTTT. This encodes CASTPGGDTQYF.

This clonotype was counted between two and nine times. The chain couples TRBV20-1 to TRBJ2-3; TRBD1 matches at 12 bases. The CDR3 loop spans 17 amino acids. J gave up 5 bases and V 1 base, and 10 bases lay outside the gene matches. Germline lookup yields CDR1 DFQATT and CDR2 SNEGSKA (reference sequence). The chain's CDR3 is CSARVTPGQGAGDTQYF. The CDR3 DNA reads TGCAGTGCTAGAGTAACCCCGGGACAGGGGGCTGGAGATACGCAGTATTTT.

This clonotype was seen a few times. This chain connects TRBV7-9 to TRBJ1-1, with D hard to call. The CDR3 spans 12 residues. CDR1 is SEHNR and CDR2 is FQNEAQ in the germline V gene (reference sequence). V was cut by 5 bases and J by 3 bases, with 7 bases left in between. CDR3 sequence: CASSPTDTEAFF. Here the CDR3 DNA reads TGTGCCAGCAGCCCGACGGACACTGAAGCTTTCTTT.

This clonotype was observed many times. This chain links TRBV6-2 or TRBV6-3 with TRBJ2-7; D is perhaps TRBD1 (5 bases). The CDR3 loop spans 15 amino acids. The germline V gene encodes CDR1 MNHEY and CDR2 SVGEGT. Trimming cost V 6 bases and J 2 bases, with 17 bases left between them. The CDR3 DNA reads as TGTGCCAGCAGCTTTCAGGATGGGGCTACCTACGAGCAGTACGTC. Amino acid sequence: CASSFQDGATYEQYV.

This clonotype was seen more than once but under ten times. This chain joins TRBV4-1 and TRBJ1-1; D may be TRBD1 (6 bases). CDR1 is MGHRA, CDR2 YSYEKL, per germline. Trimming pared 2 bases from V and 5 bases from J, leaving 15 bases between. This CDR3 is built from 15 residues. CDR3 region: CASSQTTQGNTEAFF. CDR3 DNA: TGCGCCAGCAGCCAAACTACCCAGGGGAATACTGAAGCTTTCTTT.

This clonotype was recorded a few times. V usage is TRBV20-1 and J usage is TRBJ2-5; no definite D call. There are 12 residues in the CDR3. The ends were cut back, 1 base at V and 4 bases at J, with 7 bases in the middle. Germline CDR1 is DFQATT and CDR2 is SNEGSKA (reference sequence). The CDR3 DNA reads as TGCAGTGCTAGAGCGGAAGGAGAGACCCAGTACTTC. Amino acids: CSARAEGETQYF.

V and J are TRBV12-3 or TRBV12-4 and TRBJ2-5; perhaps TRBD2 as D (6 bases). Trimming removed 3 bases from V and 5 bases from J, with 13 bases in between. CDR3 length: 14 residues. The CDR3 region has the DNA TGTGCCAGCAGTTTTTTGTCTAGCGCGGAGACCCAGTACTTC. This translates into CASSFLSSAETQYF.

There are a few counts of this clonotype. This sequence joins TRBV12-3 or TRBV12-4 and TRBJ1-1, with D tentatively TRBD1 (5 bases). This CDR3 has 15 amino acids. The V end lost 8 bases, the J end lost 0 bases, and 16 bases lay between the germline ends. This CDR3 is CASRRQLGMNTEAFF. The CDR3 region has the DNA TGTGCCAGCCGTAGACAGTTAGGCATGAACACTGAAGCTTTCTTT.

This clonotype was seen a handful of times. The chain is built from TRBV6-5 and TRBJ1-1; weak D call: TRBD1 (6 bases). This CDR3 comprises 14 residues. The V gene lost 2 bases and the J gene lost 5 bases, with 12 bases spanning the gap. The germline gives CDR1 MNHEY, CDR2 SVGAGI. The CDR3 DNA follows: TGTGCCAGCAGTTACCCCGGGGGCGGTACTGAAGCTTTCTTT. Translated: CASSYPGGGTEAFF.

This clonotype was recorded many times. The rearrangement uses TRBV12-3 or TRBV12-4 and TRBJ2-1; 11 bases map to TRBD1. With V trimmed by 6 bases and J by 2 bases, 3 bases remained unmatched. The CDR3 extends over 15 amino acids. The CDR3 region is CASSLGQGAYNEQFF. The CDR3 nucleotides are TGTGCCAGCAGCTTGGGACAGGGGGCCTACAATGAGCAGTTCTTC.

This rearrangement joins TRBV24-1 to TRBJ1-1; D unresolved. The germline CDR1 and CDR2 sequences are KGHDR and SFDVKD. V shed 7 bases and J shed 3 bases, with 14 bases lying between them. This CDR3 comprises 14 residues. CDR3 protein: CATRSRAGDTEAFF. The CDR3 DNA sequence: TGTGCCACCAGGTCCCGCGCCGGGGACACTGAAGCTTTCTTT.

This clonotype has a handful of counts. V and J are TRBV9 and TRBJ1-2; tentatively, D is TRBD1 (5 bases). Looked up from germline, CDR1 is SGDLS and CDR2 is YYNGEE. The V end lost 4 bases, the J end lost 4 bases, and 14 bases lay between the germline ends. The CDR3 is 14 residues long. In nucleotides, the CDR3 is TGTGCCAGCAGCCTCGCCGGGGCTACCTATGGCTACACCTTC. Amino acids: CASSLAGATYGYTF.

This clonotype was counted a few times. The CDR3 sequence: CASSIRTGANVLTF. The CDR3 DNA reads as TGTGCCAGTAGTATACGCACTGGGGCCAACGTCCTGACTTTC. The chain recombines TRBV19 with TRBJ2-6, with D uncertain. V was clipped by 2 bases and J by 2 bases, with 4 bases between them. The CDR3 length is 14 residues. Germline CDR1 is LNHDA and CDR2 is SQIVND (reference sequence).

There are a few counts of this clonotype. The CDR3, as DNA: TGCGCCAGCAGCTTGGCCGCAGGGGTCGGCACAGATACGCAGTATTTT. It is translated as CASSLAAGVGTDTQYF. V usage is TRBV5-1 and J usage is TRBJ2-3; the D gene is possibly TRBD1 (6 bases). This CDR3 has 16 residues. The germline V gene encodes CDR1 SGHRS and CDR2 YFSETQ. Trimming left V 0 bases short and J 1 base short, with 12 bases between.

In this sample, this clonotype turned up a few times. V and J are TRBV20-1 and TRBJ2-2, with D possibly being TRBD2 (6 bases). V lost 8 bases and J lost 1, with 11 bases in between. Germline lookup yields CDR1 DFQATT and CDR2 SNEGSKA (reference sequence). This CDR3 has 13 amino acids. CDR3: CSPLAVNTGELFF. The DNA for the CDR3 is TGCAGTCCGTTAGCGGTGAACACCGGGGAGCTGTTTTTT.

This clonotype was seen more than once but under ten times. CDR3 sequence reads: CASSPDRSAYEQYF. In nucleotides, the CDR3 is TGTGCCAGCAGTCCGGACAGGTCAGCCTACGAGCAGTACTTC. The V gene is TRBV2, the J gene TRBJ2-7, with 7 nucleotides matching TRBD1. V was clipped by 5 bases and J by 2 bases; unmatched bases: 6. Germline V gives CDR1 SNHLY, CDR2 FYNNEI. The CDR3 is 14 amino acids.

The table lists this clonotype with a few counts. V usage is TRBV7-4 and J usage is TRBJ2-7; 7 nucleotides align to TRBD2. With V trimmed by 5 bases and J by 2 bases, 18 bases remained unmatched. The CDR3 loop spans 18 amino acids. Germline values: CDR1 SGHVT, CDR2 SQSDAQ. In nucleotides, the CDR3 is TGTGCCAGCAGCCCTAACCCCCTCGGGACTGGGAGGGCCTACGAGCAGTACTTC. It specifies CASSPNPLGTGRAYEQYF.

This chain uses TRBV5-1 with TRBJ2-1, with a possible D match to TRBD1 (5 bases). Trimming left V 5 bases short and J 7 bases short, with 13 bases between. This CDR3 is 13 amino acids long. Germline loops: CDR1 SGHRS, CDR2 YFSETQ. This CDR3 is CASRSQGLNEQFF. The CDR3, as DNA: TGCGCCAGCAGGAGTCAGGGTTTGAATGAGCAGTTCTTC.

This clonotype has more than one count but fewer than ten. The rearrangement joins TRBV7-2 to TRBJ2-7; 7 bases line up with TRBD1. This CDR3 has 12 residues. With 6 bases clipped from V and 5 bases from J, the junction kept 4 bases outside the gene matches. Germline loops: CDR1 SGHTA, CDR2 FQGNSA. This CDR3 is CASSQGVHEQYF. In nucleotides, the CDR3 is TGTGCCAGCAGTCAGGGGGTCCACGAGCAGTACTTC.

The chain joins TRBV20-1 to TRBJ2-7; D is unclear. The CDR3 totals 14 residues. Germline loops: CDR1 DFQATT, CDR2 SNEGSKA (reference sequence). Trimming stripped 6 bases from V and 0 bases from J, with 15 bases between. The CDR3 sequence: CSARHQRSSYEQYV. The CDR3 coding sequence is TGCAGTGCCCGACACCAAAGGAGCTCCTACGAGCAGTACGTC.

In its sample, this clonotype was seen a few times. The chain is built from TRBV3-1 and TRBJ2-5, with D unclear. The CDR3 spans 14 residues. The V end was cut by 2 bases, the J end by 4 bases, with 11 bases between. Germline V gene data show CDR1 as LGHDT and CDR2 as YNNKEL (reference sequence). The CDR3 is CASSQLEIGETQYF. CDR3 bases: TGTGCCAGCAGCCAATTGGAGATTGGAGAGACCCAGTACTTC.

The table lists this clonotype with a few counts. The V call is TRBV4-1, the J call TRBJ2-2; 12 bases agree with TRBD1. This CDR3 is built from 16 residues. J lost 6 bases, V lost 4 bases, and 6 bases had no gene match. Germline V gene data show CDR1 as MGHRA and CDR2 as YSYEKL. The CDR3 region has the DNA TGCGCCAGCAGCCCCTCCGGGACAGGGGGCCCCGGGGAGCTGTTTTTT. As protein: CASSPSGTGGPGELFF.

Worth noting for this clonotype: The junction departs from germline at one end; a sequencing error may be responsible. The V call is TRBV20-1, the J call TRBJ1-2; 7 nucleotides align to TRBD1. This CDR3 region has 14 residues. The germline V gene has CDR1 DFQATT and CDR2 SNEGSKA (reference sequence). The CDR3 spells CSARLPDRVAGFSF. In DNA form, the CDR3 reads TGCAGTGCTAGACTCCCAGACAGGGTCGCCGGATTTTCCTTC.

The sample holds a few counts of this clonotype. The rearrangement joins TRBV20-1 to TRBJ1-1, with 10 bases lining up with TRBD1. V lost 3 bases to trimming and J lost 8 bases; unmatched junction nucleotides: 9. Germline values: CDR1 DFQATT, CDR2 SNEGSKA (reference sequence). CDR3 length equals 14 residues. CDR3: CSARRDRGRREAFF. CDR3 coding DNA: TGCAGTGCTAGGAGGGACAGGGGCCGAAGAGAAGCTTTCTTT.